This T cell receptor beta chain was obtained from a study of spatial heterogeneity in lung cancer. Study-level information: Detected beta-chain sequences consistently exceeded alpha-chain sequences. General observations from the study: Ubiquitous expanded tumor TCRs appeared in blood more at resection than follow-up.

TCRdb fed the 5' RACE reads into MiXCR, producing one record per CDR3 protein. The sample yields some 47,000 distinct CDR3 sequences, around 6.7% seen once. Time point: sample taken at primary tumor resection. Sequencing covered unsorted whole RNA taken from tumor, nontumor lung or frozen PBMC. The CDR3 runs 12 residues. Germline V gene data show CDR1 as MDHEN and CDR2 as SYDVKM. The germline V and J ends were trimmed by 8 bases and 2 bases, with 10 bases remaining between them. This clonotype occurred many times. What it binds is not known. The receptor was isolated from a female donor with early-stage non-small cell lung cancer. J is TRBJ2-7 and V is TRBV28; D may be TRBD2 (6 bases). Sequencing used PBMCs, obtained at surgery. The CDR3 bases are TGTGCCAGCGGAGGGCGGACCTACGAGCAGTACTTC. Translation gives CASGGRTYEQYF. Full variable domain (remainder filled in from reference TRBV28 and TRBJ2-7): DVKVTQSSRYLVKRTGEKVFLECVQDMDHENMFWYRQDPGLGLRLIYFSYDVKMKEKGDIPEGYSVSREKKERFSLILESASTNQTSMYLCASGGRTYEQYFGPGTRLTVT.